The present TCR beta chain was sequenced within a study of regulatory T cells in long-lasting Graves disease. Time point reported: newly diagnosed GD, antithyroid drugs for less than 3 months. PBMC-derived RNA was used for the TCR library. V shed 3 bases and J shed 2 bases, with 8 bases lying between them. Per the germline V gene, CDR1 is MDHEN and CDR2 is SYDVKM. The CDR3 is 14 residues long. In its sample, this clonotype was seen many times. HTBI primers from iRepertoire and Arm-PCR of CDR3 regions yielded the TCR beta libraries. Each CDR3 protein is one row after TCRdb ran MiXCR on the multiplex PCR reads. Among 350,000 to 550,000 distinct CDR3 sequences, roughly 15% were seen once, and the ten largest hold about a quarter. These data are also associated with another study on T cells in Graves' hyperthyroidism and ophthalmopathy.

This clonotype originated in a woman between 18 and 30 years old with Graves disease. The chain is built from TRBV28 and TRBJ1-3, with D unclear. The sequencing here drew on peripheral blood mononuclear cells (PBMCs), taken at new diagnosis, from a patient treated with antithyroid drugs. The CDR3 nucleotides read TGTGCCAGCAGTTTCTTAGTCCCTGGAAACACCATATATTTT. Translation gives CASSFLVPGNTIYF.